The entry below gives a single TCR beta chain sequence along with its context. Its specific antigen is unknown. No base qualities exist here, and no much larger clone lies one base off it. The germline V gene gives CDR1 as MNHEY and CDR2 as SVGAGI. V is reduced by 0 bases and J by 6 bases, leaving a spacing of 15 bases between them. The CDR3 has 15 amino acids, counting the end cysteine and phenylalanine. Of all the DNA, just the CDR3 is kept, 45 bases in frame from base 1. Collaborating institutions collected whole blood in K2EDTA tubes following their own protocols. For TCRbeta analysis, collaborators shipped samples as frozen whole blood, isolated PBMCs, or DNA extracted from either of those sample types. This record belongs to a study of blood T cell repertoires in COVID-19 (TCRdb year 2020). With regard to the full study: Samples covering the acute and convalescent phases of COVID-19 were provided by collaborators in the United States, Italy and Spain. Where HLA class I and class II types were available, the types were taken from metadata supplied by the sample provider, not from assay-based typing. The prospective study material was composed of cDNA or gDNA derived from T cells, B-cell-depleted T cells, or PBMCs. Subjects who had been exposed to COVID-19, were actively infected with it, or had recovered from it provided the deeply sampled blood TCRbeta repertoires that made up the dataset. The repertoires were made available in a free public database intended to serve as a resource for research on the immune response to SARS-CoV-2. A de-identified subject ID, COVID-19 status, age in years and sex were almost always included in the sample metadata. Samples came from the ongoing ImmuneRACE study (first 160 participants) plus 1,254 subjects from 6 global collaborators.

The research as a whole found: How much clinical and demographic metadata was included differed by source and by participant, and the metadata was provided uncurated.

TCRbeta CDR3 regions were amplified from genomic DNA using the immunoSEQ Assay, a bias-controlled multiplex PCR. As for how the authors treated the data: Within the assay, amplification of reference gene primers was used to estimate how many nucleated cells each sample contained. Sequence reads were collapsed and filtered to measure the absolute abundance of every unique TCRbeta CDR3 rearrangement. For each sample, productive Simpson clonality was calculated as the square root of Simpson's diversity index over productive rearrangements. Drawn from immuneACCESS, this table holds only the in-frame rearrangements with V and J called that TCRdb kept. Clones are partly lost; checked studies trace under half to an unresolved V gene and leave the rest unexplained. V, J and clone size reflect that table, while D and trimming were determined from the DNA. Here the sample has around 100,000 clones; approximately 92% occur a single time. Approximately 5.8% of the sample goes to the ten largest clones.

The sequence derives from a man aged 50 or older with active COVID-19. The V and J genes are TRBV6-5 and TRBJ2-7; possibly the D gene is TRBD2, per 5 matching bases. The sequenced sample was peripheral blood. CDR3 loop: CASSYSGGISGEQYF. Here is the DNA: TGTGCCAGCAGTTACTCCGGAGGAATCTCGGGCGAGCAGTACTTC.